This T cell receptor (beta chain) was documented in a study of T cell repertoires in cytomegalovirus infection. Overall study: Evidence of both CMV infection and a matching HLA type came from public TCR beta signatures. General study points: HLA-C-restricted TCR beta clonotypes specific for CMV led the ex vivo response. Public TCR beta family frequency separated CMV-and-HLA carriers, including in an independent cohort.

In its sample, this clonotype was seen a few times. Its antigen is undetermined. This CDR3 is built from 15 residues. The V gene end was trimmed by 5 bases and the J gene end by 6 bases; junction bases not matched to a gene: 11. In germline, CDR1 is MDHEN, CDR2 SYDVKM. MiXCR was run by TCRdb on the reads, yielding one entry per CDR3 protein. The sample lists under 150,000 distinct CDR3 sequences, more than 20% seen once, with 34% in the top ten. The TCR was taken from a human donor in good health (CMV status not recorded). Some clones in this sample may be carry-over from other donors' samples. This sequence joins TRBV28 and TRBJ1-2, with TRBD1 identical over 8 bases. Sequenced material: PBMCs, sequenced either directly or after in vitro stimulation (not recorded which). The CDR3 loop is CASSQTGQEGDGYTF. The CDR3 nucleotides are TGTGCCAGCAGTCAAACGGGACAGGAGGGGGATGGCTACACCTTC.